This passage covers 27 T cell receptor beta chains from one sample sequenced in a study of vaccination and CD4 T cells after COVID-19. The treatment is: approximately nine-day PBMC culture with coronavirus spike peptide pools or control peptides (ViraFEST assay). What these receptors recognize is not known. Once obtained from cultured CD4+ T cells, the DNA was sequenced using the Oncomine TCR Beta short-read assay. Each CDR3 protein is one row after TCRdb ran MiXCR on the PCR reads. The sample gives some 10,000 distinct CDR3 sequences, more than 70% of which show up once; roughly 9% is in the top ten. The sample was CD4+ T cells from blood, cultured in vitro. These receptors were taken from a human donor who had recovered from COVID-19.

The table lists this clonotype with a count of one. The CDR3 reads CSAATPGQSYGYTF. The DNA for the CDR3 is TGCAGTGCGGCGACCCCCGGACAGAGCTATGGCTACACCTTC. The chain joins TRBV20-1 to TRBJ1-2, with D possibly matching TRBD1 (6 bases). Per germline, CDR1 DFQATT and CDR2 SNEGSKA (reference sequence). Trimming shortened V by 6 bases and J by 4 bases, and 18 bases separated the two germline ends. The CDR3 consists of 14 residues.

Comments on this clonotype: Germline is not matched at one junction end, which may reflect a read error. The chain recombines TRBV24-1 with TRBJ2-3; TRBD2 matches at 8 bases. The CDR3 sequence is 16 residues long. CDR1 is KGHDR, CDR2 SFDVKD, per germline. CDR3 sequence: CATSDAALAVTDTQYF. The CDR3, as DNA: TGTGCCACCAGTGACGCTGCACTAGCGGTAACAGATACTCAGTATTTT.

This clonotype showed up just a few times. The chain combines TRBV7-2 with TRBJ1-6; D remains unclear. This CDR3 has 16 residues. Trimming removed 0 bases at V and 9 bases at J, with 15 bases between. Germline V gives CDR1 SGHTA, CDR2 FQGNSA. The CDR3 spells CASSLAIRERGSPLHF. The DNA of the CDR3 is TGTGCCAGCAGCTTAGCGATTAGGGAACGTGGTTCACCCCTCCACTTT.

This clonotype appeared a single time. The chain is built from TRBV12-3 or TRBV12-4 and TRBJ1-5, with D perhaps TRBD1 (6 bases). The CDR3 covers 15 residues. V lost 3 bases, J lost 5 bases, and 14 bases lay in between. The CDR3, as DNA: TGTGCCAGCAGTTTGATGAAAGGGGGTCATCAGCCCCAGCATTTT. Amino acid sequence: CASSLMKGGHQPQHF.

On this clonotype itself: At one end the junction does not follow the germline gene, possibly because of a read error. The chain joins TRBV6-1 to TRBJ1-5; 8 bases map to TRBD1. The CDR3 totals 15 residues. Germline lookup yields CDR1 MNHNS and CDR2 SASEGT. In nucleotides, the CDR3 is TGTGCCAGCAGGGGACAGGAGCTAGGCAATCGGCCCCAGCATTTT. Protein product: CASRGQELGNRPQHF.

This clonotype has more than one count but fewer than ten. The J gene is TRBJ1-1, the V gene TRBV28; weak D call: TRBD1 (5 bases). The CDR3 contains 15 residues. Trimming stripped 3 bases from V and 5 bases from J, with 16 bases between. Germline CDR1 and CDR2: MDHEN and SYDVKM. The CDR3: CASSFTGRRKTEAFF. CDR3 DNA sequence: TGTGCCAGCAGTTTCACGGGGCGCCGTAAAACTGAAGCTTTCTTT.

The chain is built from TRBV20-1 and TRBJ1-1; D is unresolved. Looked up from germline, CDR1 is DFQATT and CDR2 is SNEGSKA (reference sequence). CDR3 length: 12 amino acids. The V end lost 6 bases, the J end lost 1 base, and 9 bases lay between the germline ends. Written as DNA, the CDR3 is TGCAGTGCGACAACACCGAACACTGAAGCTTTCTTT. The encoded protein is CSATTPNTEAFF.

For this clonotype: One junction end disagrees with the germline gene, perhaps due to a read error. The rearrangement links TRBV7-6 to TRBJ2-5; 8 positions agree with TRBD2. Germline V CDR1 and CDR2: SGHVS, FNYEAQ. The CDR3 consists of 15 residues. The chain's CDR3 is CASRRGPSGRETQYF. The CDR3 bases are TGTGCTAGCAGACGGGGCCCTAGCGGGCGGGAGACCCAGTACTTC.

The rearrangement uses TRBV6-2 or TRBV6-3 and TRBJ1-5; D might be TRBD1 (5 bases). The germline V gene encodes CDR1 MNHEY and CDR2 SVGEGT. CDR3 length equals 13 residues. Trimming cost V 8 bases and J 7 bases, with 15 bases left between them. CDR3 amino acids: CASVGGGGQPQHF. The CDR3 region has the DNA TGTGCCAGCGTCGGAGGCGGGGGGCAGCCCCAGCATTTT.

The J gene is TRBJ1-5, the V gene TRBV7-2; possibly TRBD1 for D (5 bases). The V and J ends lost 1 base and 0 bases respectively, with 10 bases between them. The V gene's germline CDR1 is SGHTA and CDR2 FQGNSA. The CDR3 is made up of 16 amino acids. Written as DNA, the CDR3 is TGTGCCAGCAGCTTAGGGTGGGGCAATAGCAATCAGCCCCAGCATTTT. Translated: CASSLGWGNSNQPQHF.

The chain uses TRBV11-2 and TRBJ2-7; unclear D gene. The ends were cut back, 5 bases at V and 2 bases at J, with 13 bases in the middle. This CDR3 has 14 residues. Germline V CDR1 and CDR2: SGHAT, FQNNGV. CDR3 sequence reads: CASSPRAPPYEQYF. DNA of the CDR3: TGTGCCAGCAGCCCTCGGGCGCCGCCCTACGAGCAGTACTTC.

The rearrangement joins TRBV27 to TRBJ1-6, with 7 nucleotides matching TRBD1. There are 15 residues in the CDR3. Trimming cost V 4 bases and J 6 bases; bases outside gene matches: 6. Looked up from germline, CDR1 is MNHEY and CDR2 is SMNVEV (reference sequence). Written as DNA, the CDR3 is TGTGCCAGCAGTTCATACAGGGGCTCTAATTCACCCCTCCACTTT. It encodes CASSSYRGSNSPLHF.

The chain couples TRBV30 to TRBJ1-5, with D hard to call. V was cut by 3 bases and J by 10 bases, with 16 bases left in between. The germline V gene encodes CDR1 GTSNPN and CDR2 SVGIG (reference sequence). The CDR3 is 13 amino acids. The CDR3 loop is CAWRGGSAGPQHF. DNA for the CDR3: TGTGCCTGGAGAGGAGGGAGTGCGGGCCCCCAGCATTTT.

J is TRBJ1-2 and V is TRBV10-3, with TRBD1 matching 8 bases. The CDR3 covers 14 residues. The V and J ends lost 1 base and 8 bases, in that order; junction bases with no gene match: 6. Germline CDR1 and CDR2: ENHRY and SYGVKD. CDR3 sequence reads: CAISELGQGEGYTF. The CDR3 DNA reads TGTGCCATCAGTGAGTTAGGACAGGGTGAGGGCTACACCTTC.

The V and J genes are TRBV28 and TRBJ2-1; TRBD2 matches at 12 bases. Germline lookup yields CDR1 MDHEN and CDR2 SYDVKM. CDR3 size: 17 residues. Trimming at V came to 10 bases and at J to 4 bases, leaving 14 bases not matched to a gene. The CDR3: CAITLNLAGGTYNEQFF. The CDR3 region has the DNA TGTGCCATCACACTCAATCTAGCGGGAGGGACTTACAATGAGCAGTTCTTC.

The gene calls are TRBV19 and TRBJ2-3, with 7 bases lining up with TRBD1. Germline V CDR1 and CDR2: LNHDA, SQIVND (reference sequence). The CDR3 runs 17 residues. V shed 4 bases and J 1 base; nucleotides not matched to a gene: 11. The CDR3 reads CASSTEKGQLRTDTQYF. CDR3 nucleotides: TGTGCCAGTAGTACCGAGAAGGGACAGCTTCGCACAGATACGCAGTATTTT.

This chain links TRBV7-2 with TRBJ2-1, with 10 bases lining up with TRBD2. The CDR3 extends over 16 amino acids. Per germline, CDR1 SGHTA and CDR2 FQGNSA. After removal of 2 bases from V and 7 bases from J, the junction contained 8 bases not matched to a gene. The CDR3, as DNA: TGTGCCAGCAGCTTATGGATGGGGACTAGCGCTAATGAGCAGTTCTTC. Protein sequence: CASSLWMGTSANEQFF.

This clonotype was observed a single time. The rearrangement links TRBV7-9 to TRBJ1-6; TRBD1 agrees at 8 bases. J lost 8 bases, V lost 5 bases, and 5 bases had no gene match. CDR3 size: 14 residues. Germline-derived CDR1 and CDR2 are SEHNR and FQNEAQ (reference sequence). CDR3 sequence: CASSPTGAHSPLHF. CDR3 sequence (DNA): TGTGCCAGCAGCCCGACAGGGGCCCATTCACCCCTCCACTTT.

The chain joins TRBV30 to TRBJ1-3; 10 bases are shared with TRBD1. After removal of 1 base from V and 7 bases from J, the junction contained 1 base not matched to a gene. In germline, CDR1 is GTSNPN, CDR2 SVGIG (reference sequence). The CDR3 length is 13 residues. The CDR3 sequence: CAWSGDRGNTIYF. Here the CDR3 DNA reads TGTGCCTGGAGTGGGGACAGGGGTAACACCATATATTTT.

The rearrangement links TRBV28 to TRBJ1-5; the D is unclear. Germline V gene data show CDR1 as MDHEN and CDR2 as SYDVKM. The CDR3 spans 15 residues. The V end was cut by 2 bases, the J end by 3 bases, with 11 bases between. The CDR3 reads CASSLKGSYNQPQHF. In nucleotides, the CDR3 is TGTGCCAGCAGTTTAAAAGGCAGTTACAATCAGCCCCAGCATTTT. Looking up the rest from reference TRBV28 and TRBJ1-5 gives the full variable domain: DVKVTQSSRYLVKRTGEKVFLECVQDMDHENMFWYRQDPGLGLRLIYFSYDVKMKEKGDIPEGYSVSREKKERFSLILESASTNQTSMYLCASSLKGSYNQPQHFGDGTRLSIL.

This clonotype was recorded once. This rearrangement joins TRBV6-1 to TRBJ2-3; tentative D call: TRBD2 (6 bases). Trimming took off 6 bases at V and 2 bases at J, with 12 bases between the two ends. The germline V gene encodes CDR1 MNHNS and CDR2 SASEGT. This CDR3 has 14 residues. CDR3 DNA sequence: TGTGCCAGCAGGCGGGATCCTACCACAGATACGCAGTATTTT. The encoded protein is CASRRDPTTDTQYF.

The rearrangement joins TRBV27 to TRBJ2-4, with 7 bases lining up with TRBD1. This CDR3 is built from 16 residues. V lost 2 bases and J lost 1; bases outside the gene matches: 5. CDR1 and CDR2 (germline): MNHEY, SMNVEV (reference sequence). In nucleotides, the CDR3 is TGTGCCAGCAGTTTAAGGGGACAGCCGGCCAAAAACATTCAGTACTTC. Translating it yields CASSLRGQPAKNIQYF.

V and J are TRBV6-1 and TRBJ1-5; D call uncertain. This CDR3 has 15 amino acids. V dropped 4 bases and J dropped 0 bases, with 10 bases sitting between them. Germline CDR1 and CDR2: MNHNS and SASEGT. CDR3 sequence reads: CASSVELLSNQPQHF. The CDR3 DNA follows: TGTGCCAGCAGTGTCGAATTACTTAGCAATCAGCCCCAGCATTTT.

The J gene is TRBJ2-5, the V gene TRBV6-1; 12 nucleotides agree with TRBD2. There are 17 residues in the CDR3. CDR1 MNHNS and CDR2 SASEGT come from the germline V gene. With 4 bases clipped from V and 2 bases from J, the junction kept 8 bases outside the gene matches. CDR3 sequence: CASSAHSGTSGQETQYF. The CDR3, as DNA: TGTGCCAGCAGTGCTCATTCCGGGACTAGCGGGCAAGAGACCCAGTACTTC.

The V gene is TRBV6-2 or TRBV6-3, the J gene TRBJ1-2; 7 bases are a match to TRBD1. The CDR3 consists of 16 residues. J was trimmed by 2 bases and V by 8 bases; bases with no gene match: 14. Germline V gene data show CDR1 as MNHEY and CDR2 as SVGEGT. CDR3 coding DNA: TGTGCCAGCTCCTATCCCGTTCCGGGACAGAACTATGGCTACACCTTC. Its protein is CASSYPVPGQNYGYTF.

This clonotype was observed a single time. The rearrangement uses TRBV27 and TRBJ2-1, with 9 positions matching TRBD2. The CDR3 extends over 15 amino acids. V dropped 4 bases and J dropped 4; count of bases not matched to a gene: 5. Germline loops: CDR1 MNHEY, CDR2 SMNVEV (reference sequence). The CDR3 DNA is TGTGCCAGCAGTTCCGGGACTAGCAGTTACAATGAGCAGTTCTTC. Translating it yields CASSSGTSSYNEQFF.

This CDR3 is CASSLRNEQFF. In nucleotides, the CDR3 is TGTGCCAGCAGCCTACGGAATGAGCAGTTCTTC. The rearrangement uses TRBV7-9 and TRBJ2-1; D is uncertain. Germline V gene lookup returns CDR1 SEHNR and CDR2 FQNEAQ (reference sequence). The CDR3 extends over 11 amino acids. V lost 5 bases, J lost 7 bases, and 6 bases lay in between.